These 10 T cell receptor beta chains were sequenced from one sample in a study of T cell changes during pregnancy in multiple sclerosis. The assay was immunoSEQ multiplex PCR, and TCRdb's table has in-frame clones only and misses some. The data hold roughly 53,000 clones, with roughly nine tenths observed a single time. The sequencing used CD8+ T cells from peripheral blood mononuclear cells, collected before pregnancy. These receptors were taken from a female donor with multiple sclerosis, enrolled in a pregnancy study.

The chain is built from TRBV4-1 and TRBJ2-2; D gene unclear. Germline-derived CDR1 and CDR2 are MGHRA and YSYEKL. V was clipped by 0 bases and J by 4 bases, with 18 bases between them. The CDR3 runs to 18 residues. The CDR3 is CASSQDEDSLDVTGELFF. CDR3 DNA sequence: TGCGCCAGCAGCCAAGATGAGGATTCTCTTGATGTCACCGGGGAGCTGTTTTTT.

V gene TRBV28 combines with J gene TRBJ1-5; tentative D call: TRBD1 (5 bases). V lost 8 bases, J lost 8 bases, and 22 bases lay in between. Germline values: CDR1 MDHEN, CDR2 SYDVKM. The CDR3 loop spans 15 amino acids. CDR3 nucleotides: TGTGCCAGCCAAAGAAGAATGGCAGGGCAGGAGCCCCAGCATTTT. It is translated as CASQRRMAGQEPQHF.

V gene TRBV19 combines with J gene TRBJ1-1; possible D gene TRBD1, 5 bases. The V gene's germline CDR1 is LNHDA and CDR2 SQIVND (reference sequence). The CDR3 length is 13 residues. Trimming took off 8 bases at V and 0 bases at J, with 10 bases between the two ends. The CDR3 spells CASGVGVNTEAFF. CDR3 DNA sequence: TGTGCCAGTGGGGTAGGGGTGAACACTGAAGCTTTCTTT.

This chain links TRBV10-2 with TRBJ2-7; D uncertain. The CDR3 totals 12 residues. V was trimmed by 5 bases and J by 6 bases, leaving 11 bases between them. In germline, CDR1 is WSHSY, CDR2 SAAADI. CDR3: CASSTGTGEQYF. CDR3 in DNA: TGCGCCAGCAGTACGGGTACGGGCGAGCAGTACTTC.

The gene calls are TRBV5-6 and TRBJ2-1; D uncertain. CDR1 and CDR2 from the germline V gene are SGHDT and YYEEEE. V lost 4 bases and J 6 bases, leaving 17 bases between the germline ends. The CDR3 consists of 15 residues. The CDR3 sequence: CASSLSVLIRNEQFF. In nucleotides, the CDR3 is TGTGCCAGCAGCCTGAGCGTTCTAATTCGCAATGAGCAGTTCTTC.

The V gene is TRBV19, the J gene TRBJ2-2, with TRBD2 matching 9 bases. The ends lost 5 bases at V and 4 bases at J; junction bases unmatched: 11. There are 17 residues in the CDR3. Looked up from germline, CDR1 is LNHDA and CDR2 is SQIVND (reference sequence). CDR3 sequence (DNA): TGTGCCAGTAGTGAGGTCGAGGCGGGGGGGGTCACCGGGGAGCTGTTTTTT. The encoded protein is CASSEVEAGGVTGELFF.

The chain is built from TRBV7-9 and TRBJ2-1; the match to TRBD1 covers 12 bases. J gave up 7 bases and V 3 bases, and 7 bases lay outside the gene matches. CDR1 and CDR2 (germline): SEHNR, FQNEAQ (reference sequence). CDR3 size: 16 residues. CDR3 sequence: CASSFIRDRGRNEQFF. CDR3 in DNA: TGTGCCAGCAGCTTCATCCGGGACAGGGGGCGGAATGAGCAGTTCTTC.

The chain employs TRBV9 and TRBJ2-6; D might be TRBD1 (6 bases). Trimming took off 4 bases at V and 4 bases at J, with 12 bases between the two ends. From germline, CDR1 is SGDLS and CDR2 YYNGEE. The CDR3 has 15 residues. CDR3 nucleotides: TGTGCCAGCAGCTCCAGGGGCGACGGGGCCAACGTCCTGACTTTC. Amino acid sequence: CASSSRGDGANVLTF.

Here the CDR3 reads CASSYGQGNNEQFF. The CDR3, as DNA: TGTGCCAGCAGCTACGGACAGGGGAACAATGAGCAGTTCTTC. The V gene is TRBV7-3, the J gene TRBJ2-1; 9 nucleotides agree with TRBD1. The trim removed 4 bases at V and 5 bases at J, leaving 3 bases unmatched. The germline V gene encodes CDR1 SGHTA and CDR2 FQGTGA. This CDR3 is 14 amino acids long.

The rearrangement uses TRBV5-1 and TRBJ2-3; 8 bases align to TRBD1. Trimming took 4 bases from V and 4 from J; bases not matched to a gene: 5. Germline V CDR1 and CDR2: SGHRS, YFSETQ. The CDR3 spans 14 residues. The chain's CDR3 is CASSQDRVPDTQYF. DNA of the CDR3: TGCGCCAGCAGCCAGGACAGGGTTCCAGATACGCAGTATTTT.